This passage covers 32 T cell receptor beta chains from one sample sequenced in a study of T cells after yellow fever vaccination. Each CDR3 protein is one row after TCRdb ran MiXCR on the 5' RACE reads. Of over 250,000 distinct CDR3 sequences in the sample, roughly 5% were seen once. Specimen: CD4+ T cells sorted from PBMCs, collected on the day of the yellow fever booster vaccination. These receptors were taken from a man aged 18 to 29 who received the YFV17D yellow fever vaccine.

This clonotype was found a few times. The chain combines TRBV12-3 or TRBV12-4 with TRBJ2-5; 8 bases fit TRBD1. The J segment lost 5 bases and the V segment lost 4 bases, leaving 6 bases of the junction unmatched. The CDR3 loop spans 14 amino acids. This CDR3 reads CASSSQGAGETQYF. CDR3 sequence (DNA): TGTGCCAGCAGTTCCCAGGGGGCGGGGGAGACCCAGTACTTC.

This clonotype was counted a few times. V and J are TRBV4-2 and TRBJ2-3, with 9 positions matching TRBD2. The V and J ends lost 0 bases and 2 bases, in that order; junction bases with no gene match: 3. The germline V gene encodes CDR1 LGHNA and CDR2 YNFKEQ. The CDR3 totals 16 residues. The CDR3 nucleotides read TGTGCCAGCAGCCAAGAAAGCGGGGGGCCCACAGATACGCAGTATTTT. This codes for CASSQESGGPTDTQYF.

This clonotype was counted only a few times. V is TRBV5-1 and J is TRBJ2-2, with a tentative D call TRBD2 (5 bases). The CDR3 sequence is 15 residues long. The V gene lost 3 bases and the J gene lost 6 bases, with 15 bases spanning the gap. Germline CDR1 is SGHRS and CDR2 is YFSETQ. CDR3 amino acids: CASSSGVLLPGELFF. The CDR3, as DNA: TGCGCCAGCAGCTCCGGGGTGCTGCTCCCCGGGGAGCTGTTTTTT. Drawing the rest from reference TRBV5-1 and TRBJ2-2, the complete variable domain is KAGVTQTPRYLIKTRGQQVTLSCSPISGHRSVSWYQQTPGQGLQFLFEYFSETQRNKGNFPGRFSGRQFSNSRSEMNVSTLELGDSALYLCASSSGVLLPGELFFGEGSRLTVL.

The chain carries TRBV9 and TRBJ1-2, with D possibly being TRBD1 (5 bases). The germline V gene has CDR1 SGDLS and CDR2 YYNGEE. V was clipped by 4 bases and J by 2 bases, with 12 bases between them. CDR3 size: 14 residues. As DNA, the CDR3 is TGTGCCAGCAGCCTAAGGGACGGAAACTATGGCTACACCTTC. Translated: CASSLRDGNYGYTF.

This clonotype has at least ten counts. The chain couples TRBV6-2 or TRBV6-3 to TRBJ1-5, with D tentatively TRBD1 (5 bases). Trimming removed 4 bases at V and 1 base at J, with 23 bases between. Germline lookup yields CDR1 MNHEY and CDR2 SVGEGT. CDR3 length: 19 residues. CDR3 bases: TGTGCCAGCAGTTTCAGTAAGGGCGGCAGGGCGAGAAGCAATCAGCCCCAGCATTTT. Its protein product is CASSFSKGGRARSNQPQHF.

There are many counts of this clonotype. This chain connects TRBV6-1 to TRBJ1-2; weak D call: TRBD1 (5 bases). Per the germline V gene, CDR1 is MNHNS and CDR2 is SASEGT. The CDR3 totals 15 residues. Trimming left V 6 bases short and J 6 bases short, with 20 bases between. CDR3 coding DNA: TGTGCCAGCAGCAACCCGCGTTCGGGGGGAAATGGCTACACCTTC. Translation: CASSNPRSGGNGYTF.

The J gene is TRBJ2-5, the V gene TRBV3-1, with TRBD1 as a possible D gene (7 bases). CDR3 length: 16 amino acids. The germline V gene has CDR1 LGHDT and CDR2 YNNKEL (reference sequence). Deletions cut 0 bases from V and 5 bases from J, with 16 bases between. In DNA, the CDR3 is TGTGCCAGCAGCCAAGATGGAACAGGGGCGGGGGAGACCCAGTACTTC. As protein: CASSQDGTGAGETQYF.

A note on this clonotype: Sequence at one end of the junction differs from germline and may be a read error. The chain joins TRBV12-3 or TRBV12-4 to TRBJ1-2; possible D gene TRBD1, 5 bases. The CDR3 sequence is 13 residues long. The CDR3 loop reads CASTLRGIYGYTF. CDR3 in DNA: TGTGCCAGCACTTTACGGGGGATTTATGGCTACACCTTC.

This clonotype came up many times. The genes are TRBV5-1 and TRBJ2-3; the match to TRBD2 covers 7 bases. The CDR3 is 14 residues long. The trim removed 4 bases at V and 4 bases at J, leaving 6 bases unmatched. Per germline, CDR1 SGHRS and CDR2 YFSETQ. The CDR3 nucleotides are TGCGCCAGCAGCCTTAGCGGGCCTCCAGATACGCAGTATTTT. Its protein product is CASSLSGPPDTQYF.

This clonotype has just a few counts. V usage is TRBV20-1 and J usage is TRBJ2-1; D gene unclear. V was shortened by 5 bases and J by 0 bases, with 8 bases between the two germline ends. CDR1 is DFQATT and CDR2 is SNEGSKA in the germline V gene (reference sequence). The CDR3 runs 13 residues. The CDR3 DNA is TGCAGTGCTCGAATGAGCTCCTACAATGAGCAGTTCTTC. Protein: CSARMSSYNEQFF.

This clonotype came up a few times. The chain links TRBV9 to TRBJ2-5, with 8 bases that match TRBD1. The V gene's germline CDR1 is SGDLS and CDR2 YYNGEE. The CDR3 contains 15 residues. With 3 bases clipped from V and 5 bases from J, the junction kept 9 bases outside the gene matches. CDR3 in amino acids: CASSGVSGGWETQYF. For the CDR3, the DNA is TGTGCCAGCAGCGGAGTCTCAGGGGGCTGGGAGACCCAGTACTTC.

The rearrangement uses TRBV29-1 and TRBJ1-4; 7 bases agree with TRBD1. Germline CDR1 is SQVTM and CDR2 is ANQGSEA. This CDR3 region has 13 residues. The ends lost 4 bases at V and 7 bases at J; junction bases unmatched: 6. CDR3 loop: CSVGAGTAEKLFF. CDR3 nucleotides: TGCAGCGTTGGGGCCGGGACAGCTGAAAAACTGTTTTTT. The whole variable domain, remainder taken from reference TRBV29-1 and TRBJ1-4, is SAVISQKPSRDICQRGTSLTIQCQVDSQVTMMFWYRQQPGQSLTLIATANQGSEATYESGFVIDKFPISRPNLTFSTLTVSNMSPEDSSIYLCSVGAGTAEKLFFGSGTQLSVL.

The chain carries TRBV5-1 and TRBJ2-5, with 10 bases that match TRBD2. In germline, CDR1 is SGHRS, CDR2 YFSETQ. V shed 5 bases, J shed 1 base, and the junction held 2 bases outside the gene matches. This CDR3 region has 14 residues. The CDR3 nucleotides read TGCGCCAGCAGTAGCGGGGGGCCCCAAGAGACCCAGTACTTC. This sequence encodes CASSSGGPQETQYF.

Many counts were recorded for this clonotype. CDR3 nucleotides: TGTGCCAGCACCCCACCCGGGACTAGCGGGGGGGGGGAGTTCTTC. Translation gives CASTPPGTSGGGEFF. The V and J genes are TRBV12-3 or TRBV12-4 and TRBJ2-1; 16 bases are shared with TRBD2. The CDR3 length is 15 residues. V lost 7 bases, J lost 14 bases, and 11 bases stayed unmatched.

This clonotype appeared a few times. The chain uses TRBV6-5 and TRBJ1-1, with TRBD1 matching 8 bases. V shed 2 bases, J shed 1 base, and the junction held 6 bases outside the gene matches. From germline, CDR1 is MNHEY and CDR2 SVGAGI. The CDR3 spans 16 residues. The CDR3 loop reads CASSYAGQGKNTEAFF. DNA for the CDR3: TGTGCCAGCAGTTACGCAGGACAGGGAAAGAACACTGAAGCTTTCTTT.

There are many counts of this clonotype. CDR3 residues: CASSPRDRGLQFF. The DNA of the CDR3 is TGCGCCAGCAGCCCCCGGGACAGGGGGCTGCAGTTCTTC. The genes are TRBV5-1 and TRBJ2-1, with 12 positions matching TRBD1. There are 13 residues in the CDR3. V was pared by 4 bases and J by 12 bases, with 5 bases of the junction left unmatched. CDR1 and CDR2 from the germline V gene are SGHRS and YFSETQ.

The CDR3 nucleotides read TGTGCCACCAGCAGAGATATAGTCCGGGTTTATGGCAATCAGCCCCAGCATTTT. This sequence encodes CATSRDIVRVYGNQPQHF. The rearrangement links TRBV15 to TRBJ1-5; D uncertain. V dropped 0 bases and J dropped 2 bases, with 17 bases sitting between them. Germline V CDR1 and CDR2: LNHNV, YYDKDF (reference sequence). This CDR3 has 18 residues. The whole variable domain, filled in from reference TRBV15 and TRBJ1-5, reads DAMVIQNPRYQVTQFGKPVTLSCSQTLNHNVMYWYQQKSSQAPKLLFHYYDKDFNNEADTPDNFQSRRPNTSFCFLDIRSPGLGDTAMYLCATSRDIVRVYGNQPQHFGDGTRLSIL.

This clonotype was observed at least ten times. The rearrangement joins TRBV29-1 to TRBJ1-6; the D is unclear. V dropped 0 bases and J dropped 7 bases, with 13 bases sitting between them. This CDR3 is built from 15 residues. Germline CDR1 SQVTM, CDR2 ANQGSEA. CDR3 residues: CSVEDLGRRNSPLHF. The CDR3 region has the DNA TGCAGCGTTGAAGATCTGGGCAGACGAAATTCACCCCTCCACTTT.

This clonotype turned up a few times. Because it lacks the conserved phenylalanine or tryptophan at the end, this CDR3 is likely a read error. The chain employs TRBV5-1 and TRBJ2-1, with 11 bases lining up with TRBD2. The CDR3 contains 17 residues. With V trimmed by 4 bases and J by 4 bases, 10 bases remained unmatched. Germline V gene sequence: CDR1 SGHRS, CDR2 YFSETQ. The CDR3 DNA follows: TGCGCCAGCAGCCCAAGTAGCGGGGGGGCGACTTACAATGAGCAGTTCTCC. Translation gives CASSPSSGGATYNEQFS.

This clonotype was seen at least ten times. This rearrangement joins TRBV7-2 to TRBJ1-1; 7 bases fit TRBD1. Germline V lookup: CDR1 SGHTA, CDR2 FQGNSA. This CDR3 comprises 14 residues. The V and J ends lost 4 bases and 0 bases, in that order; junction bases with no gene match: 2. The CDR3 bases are TGTGCCAGCAGCTGGGACAGACTGAACACTGAAGCTTTCTTT. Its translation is CASSWDRLNTEAFF.

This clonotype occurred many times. CDR3 protein: CASRHGQGISGNTIYF. In DNA form, the CDR3 reads TGTGCCAGCAGACACGGACAGGGGATCTCTGGAAACACCATATATTTT. The chain recombines TRBV12-3 or TRBV12-4 with TRBJ1-3; 9 bases match TRBD1. The junction had 6 bases not matched to a gene; V was cut back by 6 bases and J by 0 bases. This CDR3 spans 16 amino acids.

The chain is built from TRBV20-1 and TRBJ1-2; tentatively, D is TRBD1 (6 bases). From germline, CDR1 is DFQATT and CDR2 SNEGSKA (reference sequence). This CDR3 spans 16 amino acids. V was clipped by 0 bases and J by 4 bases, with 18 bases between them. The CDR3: CSARDGPGARGYGYTF. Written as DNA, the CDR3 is TGCAGTGCTAGAGATGGGCCAGGGGCCAGGGGCTATGGCTACACCTTC.

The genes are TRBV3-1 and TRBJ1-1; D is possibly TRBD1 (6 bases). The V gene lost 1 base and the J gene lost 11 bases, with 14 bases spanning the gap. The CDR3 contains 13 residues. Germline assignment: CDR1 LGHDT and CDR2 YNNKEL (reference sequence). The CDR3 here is CASSQAHGGHAFF. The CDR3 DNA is TGTGCCAGCAGCCAAGCCCACGGGGGCCACGCTTTCTTT.

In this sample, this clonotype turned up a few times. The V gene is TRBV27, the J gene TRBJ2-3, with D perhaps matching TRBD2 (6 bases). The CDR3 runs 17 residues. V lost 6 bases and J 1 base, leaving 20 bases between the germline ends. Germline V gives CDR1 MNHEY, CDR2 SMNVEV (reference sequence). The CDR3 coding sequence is TGTGCCAGCAGCCTACGCTCGGGACTCGGGGGCACAGATACGCAGTATTTT. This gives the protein CASSLRSGLGGTDTQYF.

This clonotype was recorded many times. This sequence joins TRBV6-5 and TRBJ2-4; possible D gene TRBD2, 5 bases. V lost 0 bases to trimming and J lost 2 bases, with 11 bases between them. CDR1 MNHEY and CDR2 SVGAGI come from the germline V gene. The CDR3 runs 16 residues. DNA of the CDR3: TGTGCCAGCAGTTACTCTTCGGACTCTTCCAAAAACATTCAGTACTTC. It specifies CASSYSSDSSKNIQYF.

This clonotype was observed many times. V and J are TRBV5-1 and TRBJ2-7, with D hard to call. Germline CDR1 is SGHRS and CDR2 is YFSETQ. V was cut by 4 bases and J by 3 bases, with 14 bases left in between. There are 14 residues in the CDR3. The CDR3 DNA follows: TGCGCCAGCAGCCCAACCCCCTCGGGCTACGAGCAGTACTTC. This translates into CASSPTPSGYEQYF. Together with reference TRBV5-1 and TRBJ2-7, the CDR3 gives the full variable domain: KAGVTQTPRYLIKTRGQQVTLSCSPISGHRSVSWYQQTPGQGLQFLFEYFSETQRNKGNFPGRFSGRQFSNSRSEMNVSTLELGDSALYLCASSPTPSGYEQYFGPGTRLTVT.

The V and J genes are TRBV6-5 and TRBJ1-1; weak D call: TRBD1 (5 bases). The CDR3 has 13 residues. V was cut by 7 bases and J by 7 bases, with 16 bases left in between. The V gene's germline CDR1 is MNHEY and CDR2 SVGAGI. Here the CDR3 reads CASTPRIGGEAFF. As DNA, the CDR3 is TGTGCCAGCACCCCCCGAATCGGGGGTGAAGCTTTCTTT.

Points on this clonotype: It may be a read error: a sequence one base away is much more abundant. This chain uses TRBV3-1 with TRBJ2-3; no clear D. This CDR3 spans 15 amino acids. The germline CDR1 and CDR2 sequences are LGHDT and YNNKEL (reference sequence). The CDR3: CASSLEQTLTDTQNF. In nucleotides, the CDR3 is TGTGCCAGCAGCCTGGAGCAAACCCTCACAGATACGCAGAATTTT.

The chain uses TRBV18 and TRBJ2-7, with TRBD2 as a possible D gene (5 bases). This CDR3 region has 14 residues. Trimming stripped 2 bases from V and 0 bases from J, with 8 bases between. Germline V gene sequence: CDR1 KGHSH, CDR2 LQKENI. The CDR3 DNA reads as TGTGCCAGCTCACCAAGGGAGTACTCCTACGAGCAGTACTTC. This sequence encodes CASSPREYSYEQYF. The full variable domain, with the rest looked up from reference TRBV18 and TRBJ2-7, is NAGVMQNPRHLVRRRGQEARLRCSPMKGHSHVYWYRQLPEEGLKFMVYLQKENIIDESGMPKERFSAEFPKEGPSILRIQQVVRGDSAAYFCASSPREYSYEQYFGPGTRLTVT.

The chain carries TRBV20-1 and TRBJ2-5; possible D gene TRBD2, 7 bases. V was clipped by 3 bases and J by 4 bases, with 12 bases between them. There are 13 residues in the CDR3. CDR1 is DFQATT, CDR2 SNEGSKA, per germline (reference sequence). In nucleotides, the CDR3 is TGCAGTGCTAGTGGGGGGGCCAGAGAGACCCAGTACTTC. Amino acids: CSASGGARETQYF.

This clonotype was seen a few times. CDR3: CASSLAIGLTYEQYF. The CDR3 nucleotides are TGTGCCAGCAGCTTAGCGATAGGGCTGACCTACGAGCAGTACTTC. The J gene is TRBJ2-7, the V gene TRBV7-8; D call uncertain. V was pared by 0 bases and J by 2 bases, with 11 bases between. Germline values: CDR1 SGHVS, CDR2 FQNEAQ. The CDR3 contains 15 residues.

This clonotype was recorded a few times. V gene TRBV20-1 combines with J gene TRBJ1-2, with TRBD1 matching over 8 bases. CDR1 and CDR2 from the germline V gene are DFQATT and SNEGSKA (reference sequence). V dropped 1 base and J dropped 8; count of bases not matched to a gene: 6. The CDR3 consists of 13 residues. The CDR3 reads CSARVAGGSGYTF. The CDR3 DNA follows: TGCAGTGCTAGAGTGGCAGGGGGCAGCGGCTACACCTTC.